This T cell receptor (beta chain) was sequenced during a study of T-cell memory formation after mild COVID-19. TCRdb reprocessed the 5' RACE reads via MiXCR and lists one record per CDR3 protein. The sample contains 200,000 to 250,000 distinct CDR3 sequences, around 15% of which appear only once. V was clipped by 5 bases and J by 6 bases; unmatched bases: 8. The germline V gene has CDR1 LNHDA and CDR2 SQIVND (reference sequence). The CDR3 consists of 15 residues. This clonotype occurred a few times. The antigen is undetermined. Points from the study as a whole: Largely, contracting CD4+ clones fell within CM and EM, and contracting CD8+ clones within EMRA.

Sequencing was carried out using PBMCs or a T cell subset sorted from them (not recorded which). This chain joins TRBV19 and TRBJ2-1; 9 positions match TRBD2. This TCR derives from a man between 18 and 35 years old who had mild COVID-19 (a few samples of this study predate the infection). Cell type and time point are not known. CDR3 sequence: CASSATSGTVNEQFF. The CDR3 DNA is TGTGCCAGTAGTGCGACTAGCGGAACGGTCAATGAGCAGTTCTTC.